The 15 T cell receptor beta chains below were found in one sample sequenced in a study of patients and donors after allogeneic stem cell transplantation. TCRdb recomputed calls from the RT-PCR reads with MiXCR, one row per CDR3 protein. The sample yields roughly 140,000 distinct CDR3 sequences, about 36% seen once. The source material was blood, either unsorted or a sorted T cell fraction (not recorded which). The receptors stem from a human donor who was either an allogeneic HSCT recipient or a stem cell or donor lymphocyte infusion donor (not recorded which). It is not recorded whose cells these are; they may come from a transplant donor.

The gene calls are TRBV9 and TRBJ1-3, with D possibly TRBD1 on 5 matching bases. Per the germline V gene, CDR1 is SGDLS and CDR2 is YYNGEE. This CDR3 region has 17 residues. V was shortened by 1 base and J by 4 bases, with 18 bases between the two germline ends. CDR3 DNA: TGTGCCAGCAGCGTAAGGGAGGACAAGGCCCAGGGAAACACCATATATTTT. Its protein is CASSVREDKAQGNTIYF.

Only a few counts were recorded for this clonotype. The rearrangement joins TRBV27 to TRBJ1-5, with TRBD1 matching over 7 bases. The CDR3 loop spans 14 amino acids. Losses at the gene ends were 6 bases for V and 11 bases for J; bases not matched to a gene: 13. Germline CDR1 and CDR2: MNHEY and SMNVEV (reference sequence). In DNA form, the CDR3 reads TGTGCCAGCAGGGGGACGGTCCCCAGGGGGGCCCAGCATTTT. Translation: CASRGTVPRGAQHF.

This clonotype came up a few times. The chain uses TRBV4-2 and TRBJ2-7; possibly TRBD1 for D (6 bases). The V end was cut by 0 bases, the J end by 3 bases, with 18 bases between. In germline, CDR1 is LGHNA, CDR2 YNFKEQ. The CDR3 covers 17 residues. This CDR3 reads CASSQEALGAIGYEQYF. The CDR3 bases are TGTGCCAGCAGCCAAGAGGCGCTGGGGGCGATAGGCTACGAGCAGTACTTC.

This clonotype has just a few counts. The V and J genes are TRBV20-1 and TRBJ1-2; 10 nucleotides line up with TRBD1. V lost 2 bases, J lost 2 bases, and 5 bases stayed unmatched. The CDR3 spans 15 residues. Germline V gives CDR1 DFQATT, CDR2 SNEGSKA (reference sequence). This CDR3 reads CSARPMDRGNYGYTF. In DNA form, the CDR3 reads TGCAGTGCTAGACCCATGGACAGGGGGAACTATGGCTACACCTTC.

Ten or more counts support this clonotype. The gene calls are TRBV7-3 and TRBJ2-6; perhaps TRBD2 as D (5 bases). The CDR3 sequence is 13 residues long. Trimming cost V 5 bases and J 11 bases, with 13 bases left between them. Germline-derived CDR1 and CDR2 are SGHTA and FQGTGA. DNA of the CDR3: TGTGCCAGCAGCCCGGCGGGTATTGACGTCCTGACTTTC. This sequence encodes CASSPAGIDVLTF.

The rearrangement uses TRBV9 and TRBJ1-1; tentative D call: TRBD1 (6 bases). CDR3 length: 16 amino acids. In germline, CDR1 is SGDLS, CDR2 YYNGEE. Deletions cut 4 bases from V and 0 bases from J, with 16 bases between. CDR3 sequence (DNA): TGTGCCAGCAGCTCCGACAGGCTTCTGATGAACACTGAAGCTTTCTTT. This translates into CASSSDRLLMNTEAFF.

This clonotype occurred a few times. The chain combines TRBV20-1 with TRBJ1-1; D uncertain. The germline V gene encodes CDR1 DFQATT and CDR2 SNEGSKA (reference sequence). V lost 0 bases, J lost 5 bases, and 16 bases lay in between. The CDR3 runs 15 residues. The CDR3 region has the DNA TGCAGTGCTAGAGATCGAGTCAAGGGAGGGACTGAAGCTTTCTTT. This encodes CSARDRVKGGTEAFF.

J is TRBJ2-7 and V is TRBV28, with a possible D match to TRBD1 (5 bases). Trimming removed 8 bases from V and 0 bases from J, with 14 bases in between. Germline V gives CDR1 MDHEN, CDR2 SYDVKM. The CDR3 sequence is 14 residues long. CDR3: CASPCGHSSYEQYV. The CDR3 DNA is TGTGCCAGCCCCTGTGGACACAGCTCCTACGAGCAGTACGTC.

This clonotype was detected many times. The V and J genes are TRBV6-5 and TRBJ1-5, with D unclear. The CDR3 length is 15 residues. From germline, CDR1 is MNHEY and CDR2 SVGAGI. V was pared by 5 bases and J by 0 bases, with 11 bases between. The CDR3: CASSQTPYSNQPQHF. In DNA, the CDR3 is TGTGCCAGCAGTCAGACACCTTATAGCAATCAGCCCCAGCATTTT.

This clonotype occurred a few times. This chain uses TRBV5-6 with TRBJ1-1; D not resolved. V was pared by 2 bases and J by 6 bases, with 14 bases between. The CDR3 is 14 amino acids. Germline V lookup: CDR1 SGHDT, CDR2 YYEEEE. The CDR3 reads CASSLGVLVPEAFF. CDR3 in DNA: TGTGCCAGCAGCTTAGGAGTTTTAGTCCCTGAAGCTTTCTTT.

A few counts support this clonotype. The rearrangement links TRBV7-9 to TRBJ2-3, with D possibly matching TRBD2 (5 bases). From germline, CDR1 is SEHNR and CDR2 FQNEAQ (reference sequence). V was pared by 0 bases and J by 14 bases, with 12 bases between. The CDR3 covers 12 residues. Here the CDR3 DNA reads TGTGCCAGCAGCTTAGCAGAGGGTTCGGGGTATTTT. It is translated as CASSLAEGSGYF.

The chain combines TRBV12-3 or TRBV12-4 with TRBJ1-5, with 10 bases aligning to TRBD1. CDR3 length: 16 residues. Unmatched junction bases numbered 10, after V lost 5 bases and J lost 6 bases. CDR3: CASSTWRQGASQPQHF. In nucleotides, the CDR3 is TGTGCCAGCAGTACCTGGCGACAGGGGGCCTCTCAGCCCCAGCATTTT.

Many counts were recorded for this clonotype. V gene TRBV20-1 combines with J gene TRBJ1-2; 9 nucleotides align to TRBD1. Trimming removed 3 bases from V and 4 bases from J; junction bases left unmatched: 6. This CDR3 region has 14 residues. Germline values: CDR1 DFQATT, CDR2 SNEGSKA (reference sequence). CDR3 protein: CSASGQGIRYGYTF. DNA of the CDR3: TGCAGTGCTAGCGGACAGGGGATTCGCTATGGCTACACCTTC.

CDR3 sequence reads: CASSPRGLAGGVGYNEQFF. Here the CDR3 DNA reads TGCGCCAGCAGCCCCCGGGGACTAGCGGGGGGAGTAGGATACAATGAGCAGTTCTTC. This rearrangement joins TRBV5-1 to TRBJ2-1; TRBD2 agrees at 15 bases. The CDR3 sequence is 19 residues long. Germline V gene sequence: CDR1 SGHRS, CDR2 YFSETQ. With 4 bases clipped from V and 4 bases from J, the junction kept 12 bases outside the gene matches.

J is TRBJ2-1 and V is TRBV10-3; no firm D call. CDR1 ENHRY and CDR2 SYGVKD come from the germline V gene. The CDR3 sequence is 13 residues long. V gave up 6 bases and J gave up 8 bases, with 14 bases separating them. The DNA of the CDR3 is TGTGCCATCAGGCCCGCCGGTGTCGATGAGCAGTTCTTC. Protein: CAIRPAGVDEQFF.